This entry is about one T cell receptor (beta chain). Antigen: not known. Clones were sequenced by immunoSEQ multiplex PCR, and TCRdb holds only the in-frame ones, with some missing. The table includes over 100,000 clones, around 87% detected once. The sample belongs to a study of T cell responses to AZD1222 COVID-19 vaccine. Looking at the study overall: The study pooled second doses at about 4 or about 12 weeks. Study-wide results and limits: Baseline seropositivity characterized only a handful of AZD1222 recipients. Within unmutated variant regions lay the reported targets of nearly half of spike-specific TCRs.

The trim removed 6 bases at V and 4 bases at J, leaving 8 bases unmatched. Germline V gives CDR1 KGHSH, CDR2 LQKENI. The CDR3 sequence is 14 residues long. The TCR sequence derives from an adult in good health. Source: peripheral blood, taken on day 0 of AZD1222 vaccination. The chain employs TRBV18 and TRBJ1-1, with 7 nucleotides matching TRBD1. The CDR3 DNA reads as TGTGCCAGCTCTTTCGCGCAGGGGGGCACTGAAGCTTTCTTT. This gives the protein CASSFAQGGTEAFF.